This T cell receptor (beta chain) was recovered during a study of shared clonotypes between healthy human individuals. Findings of the study overall: Rarefaction indicated that sorted-subset sequencing remained incomplete although depth was large.

Selected positively for CCR7 and CD45RO-negative, naive CD8 cells excluded terminally differentiated effector memory CD45RA+ cells. Per sorted-subset replicate PCR, input was approximately 0.2 ug DNA, representing about 29,000 T cell genomes. Source study methods: Junction-only immunoSEQ data arrived without quality scores, meaning filtering differed. The method was immunoSEQ multiplex PCR; TCRdb's version includes in-frame clones alone and lacks a portion of them. V and J calls and clone size are given by that table; D and trimming were obtained from the DNA. The sample consists of just over 2,000,000 clones, over 85% of them appearing once. On this clone itself: Its target is not known.

V gave up 5 bases and J gave up 8 bases; unmatched junction bases: 9. Germline values: CDR1 MNHEY, CDR2 SMNVEV (reference sequence). CDR3 length: 14 residues. J is TRBJ1-2 and V is TRBV27, with TRBD1 matching over 9 bases. The TCR sequence derives from a man younger than 35 in good health. The material sequenced was naive CD8+ T cells sorted from blood. CDR3 coding DNA: TGTGCCAGCAGTACAACAGGGGGCGCCGAGGGCTACACCTTC. It encodes CASSTTGGAEGYTF.